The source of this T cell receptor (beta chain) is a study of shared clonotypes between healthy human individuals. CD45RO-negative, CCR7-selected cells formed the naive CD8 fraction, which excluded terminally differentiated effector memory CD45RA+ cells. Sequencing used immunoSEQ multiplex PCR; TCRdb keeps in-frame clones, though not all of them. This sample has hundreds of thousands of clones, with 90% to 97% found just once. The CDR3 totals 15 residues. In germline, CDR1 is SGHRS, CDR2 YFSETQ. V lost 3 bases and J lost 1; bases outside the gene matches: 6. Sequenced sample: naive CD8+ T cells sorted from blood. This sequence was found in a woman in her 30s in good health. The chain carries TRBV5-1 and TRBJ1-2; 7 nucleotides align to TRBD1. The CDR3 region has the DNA TGCGCCAGCAGCTCCAGGGACAGAAATAACTATGGCTACACCTTC. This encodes CASSSRDRNNYGYTF.